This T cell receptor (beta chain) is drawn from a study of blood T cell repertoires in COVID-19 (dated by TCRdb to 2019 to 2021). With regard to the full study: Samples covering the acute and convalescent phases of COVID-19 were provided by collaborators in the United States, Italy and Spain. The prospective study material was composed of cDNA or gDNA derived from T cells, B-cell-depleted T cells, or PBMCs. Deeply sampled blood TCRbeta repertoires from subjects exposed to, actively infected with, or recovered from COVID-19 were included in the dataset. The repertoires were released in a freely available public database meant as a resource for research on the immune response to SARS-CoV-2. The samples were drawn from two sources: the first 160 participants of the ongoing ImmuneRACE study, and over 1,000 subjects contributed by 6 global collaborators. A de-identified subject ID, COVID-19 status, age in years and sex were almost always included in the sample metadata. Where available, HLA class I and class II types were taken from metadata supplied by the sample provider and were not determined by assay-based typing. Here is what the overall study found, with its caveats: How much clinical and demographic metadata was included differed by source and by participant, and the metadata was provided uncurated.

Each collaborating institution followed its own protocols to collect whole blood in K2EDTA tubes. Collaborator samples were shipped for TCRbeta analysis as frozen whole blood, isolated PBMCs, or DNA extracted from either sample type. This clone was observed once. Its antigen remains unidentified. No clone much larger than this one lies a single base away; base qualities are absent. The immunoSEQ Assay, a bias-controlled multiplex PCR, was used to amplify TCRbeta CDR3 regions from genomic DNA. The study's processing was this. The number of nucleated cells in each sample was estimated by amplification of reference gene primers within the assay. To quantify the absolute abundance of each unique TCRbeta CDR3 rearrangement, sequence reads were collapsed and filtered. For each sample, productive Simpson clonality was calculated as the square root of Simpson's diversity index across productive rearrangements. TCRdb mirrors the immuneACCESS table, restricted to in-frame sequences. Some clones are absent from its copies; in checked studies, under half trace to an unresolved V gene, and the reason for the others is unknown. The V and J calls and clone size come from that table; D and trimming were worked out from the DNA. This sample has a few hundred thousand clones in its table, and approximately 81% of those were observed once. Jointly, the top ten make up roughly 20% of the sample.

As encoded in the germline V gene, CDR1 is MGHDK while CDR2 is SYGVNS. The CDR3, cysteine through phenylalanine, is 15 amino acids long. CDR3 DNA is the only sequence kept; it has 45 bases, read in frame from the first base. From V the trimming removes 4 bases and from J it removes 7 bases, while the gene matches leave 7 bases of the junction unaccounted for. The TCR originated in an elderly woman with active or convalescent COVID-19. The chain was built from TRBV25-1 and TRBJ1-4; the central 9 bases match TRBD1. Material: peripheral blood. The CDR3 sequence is CASSGYRGQSEKLFF. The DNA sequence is TGTGCCAGCAGTGGTTACAGGGGGCAGAGTGAAAAACTGTTTTTT.